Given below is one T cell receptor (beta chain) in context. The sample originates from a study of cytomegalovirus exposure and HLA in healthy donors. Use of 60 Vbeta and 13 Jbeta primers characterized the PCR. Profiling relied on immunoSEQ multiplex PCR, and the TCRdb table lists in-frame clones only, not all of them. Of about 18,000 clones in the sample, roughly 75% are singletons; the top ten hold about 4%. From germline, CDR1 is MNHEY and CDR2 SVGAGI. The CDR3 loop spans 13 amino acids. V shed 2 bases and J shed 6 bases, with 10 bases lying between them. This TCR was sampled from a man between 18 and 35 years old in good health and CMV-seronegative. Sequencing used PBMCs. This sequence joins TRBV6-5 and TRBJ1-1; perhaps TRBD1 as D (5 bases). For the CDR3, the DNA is TGTGCCAGCAGTTACCGGTCGGGGGCTGAAGCTTTCTTT. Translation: CASSYRSGAEAFF.